The rows below give T cell receptor beta chains drawn from one sample of a study of vaccination effects on CD4 cells after COVID-19. The antigens these receptors bind are not known. TCRdb's table, derived via immunoSEQ multiplex PCR, lists solely in-frame clones and lacks some. The sample records 52,000 or so clones, roughly 70% being singletons. This sample comprised CD4+ T cells from PBMCs cultured with SARS-CoV-2 spike peptides, obtained before COVID-19 vaccination. These receptors originate from a human donor who received a COVID-19 vaccine. Each CDR3 is given with its conserved first and last residue. Each record gives: J gene, V gene, CDR3 protein.

TRBJ1-2 | TRBV11-3 | CASSSEFRRVGYTF
TRBJ2-3 | TRBV19 | CASSIVGRGPSTDTQYF
TRBJ2-1 | TRBV5-1 | CASSRTGPWEDEQFF
TRBJ2-2 | TRBV10-3 | CAISDRLENTGELFF
TRBJ1-4 | TRBV2 | CASRPQGNGEKLFF
TRBJ1-5 | TRBV6-2/TRBV6-3 | CASSLGTSNQPQHF
TRBJ1-1 | TRBV28 | CASSSGLEAFF
TRBJ1-1 | TRBV7-9 | CASSPKVRLNTEAFF
TRBJ1-6 | TRBV4-1 | CASSQEGTGISPLHF
TRBJ2-3 | TRBV28 | CASSWGGTDTQYF
TRBJ2-3 | TRBV5-4 | CASSRRLAGKTDTQYF
TRBJ2-2 | TRBV11-2 | CASSSPKVSGGELFF
TRBJ1-3 | TRBV28 | CASSTGTGGSGNTIYF
TRBJ1-4 | TRBV2 | CASSFNEKLFF
TRBJ2-5 | TRBV5-8 | CASRTGTAWDQYF